This T cell receptor (beta chain) was recovered during a study of blood T cell repertoires in COVID-19. Overall study: COVID-19 samples from acute and convalescent phases originated in the United States, Italy and Spain. From T cells, B-cell-depleted T cells, or PBMCs came the material, which was cDNA or gDNA.

Method: immunoSEQ multiplex PCR; TCRdb's copy keeps in-frame clones and lacks some. The profile shows around 270,000 clones, around 84% of them singletons. This TCR came from a woman aged 40 to 49 who had recovered from COVID-19. The sample consisted of peripheral blood.

The CDR3 region is CASSILTSNQPQHF. The DNA for the CDR3 is TGTGCCAGCAGCATCCTAACTAGCAATCAGCCCCAGCATTTT. The chain couples TRBV5-8 to TRBJ1-5; D remains unclear. This CDR3 has 14 residues. Trimming took off 4 bases at V and 0 bases at J, with 8 bases between the two ends. The germline CDR1 and CDR2 sequences are SGHTS and YDEGEE.